This T cell receptor (beta chain) emerged from a study of cytomegalovirus exposure and HLA in healthy donors. PCR amplification relied on 60 Vbeta primers (plus 13 Jbeta primers). The repertoire was sequenced with immunoSEQ multiplex PCR; TCRdb's copy has only in-frame clones and lacks some. The repertoire holds 100,000 to 130,000 clones, with 82% as singletons. The material sequenced was PBMCs. This sequence originates from a man aged 25 to 40 in good health and CMV-seropositive.

CDR3 sequence: CASSPQGASNSPLHF. The CDR3 region has the DNA TGTGCCAGCTCACCCCAGGGGGCCTCTAATTCACCCCTCCACTTT. The chain employs TRBV18 and TRBJ1-6, with 8 positions matching TRBD1. CDR1 KGHSH and CDR2 LQKENI come from the germline V gene. V trimming: 3 bases; J trimming: 6 bases; junction bases outside the gene matches: 4. The CDR3 runs to 15 residues.